The clone carrying this T cell receptor (beta chain) was observed a handful of times. The target antigen is unknown. Combining a sample-barcoded 5' primer with a J-beta primer mix, a second PCR ran for roughly 6 to 12 cycles. TCRdb re-analysed the 5' RACE reads in MiXCR, keeping a single row per CDR3 protein. The table has under 800,000 distinct CDR3 sequences, under 25% seen once. The V gene's germline CDR1 is LNHDA and CDR2 SQIVND (reference sequence). This CDR3 spans 13 amino acids. J was trimmed by 4 bases and V by 6 bases; bases with no gene match: 5. This entry is derived from a study of blood T cells in healthy people across ages. Findings and limits, study-wide: Relative to aged donors, long-lived donors carried more naive CD4+ cells and displayed higher diversity.

Sequenced material: blood. The genes are TRBV19 and TRBJ1-2; 7 bases are a match to TRBD1. This receptor was obtained from a man between 65 and 79 years old in good health. The CDR3 reads CASSRTGTYGYTF. Here the CDR3 DNA reads TGTGCCAGTAGCCGGACAGGTACCTATGGCTACACCTTC.